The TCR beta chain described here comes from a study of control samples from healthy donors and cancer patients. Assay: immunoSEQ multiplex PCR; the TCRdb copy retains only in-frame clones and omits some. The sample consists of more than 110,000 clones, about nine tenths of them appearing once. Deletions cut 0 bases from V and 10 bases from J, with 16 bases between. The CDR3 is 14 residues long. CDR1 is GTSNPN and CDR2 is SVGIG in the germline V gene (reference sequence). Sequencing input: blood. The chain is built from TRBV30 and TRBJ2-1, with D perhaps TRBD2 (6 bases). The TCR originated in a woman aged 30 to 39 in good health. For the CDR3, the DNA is TGTGCCTGGAGTGTACGGTCGGGAGAGGGGGAGCAGTTCTTC. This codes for CAWSVRSGEGEQFF.